This T cell receptor (beta chain) was captured in a study of shared clonotypes between healthy human individuals. Whole-study findings and limits: It was observed that roughly 5.1% of naive CD4 clonotypes were shared across four donors. Generation probability values for non-shared clonotypes were lower than those for clonotypes shared by all four donors.

As for this clone: The antigen is unknown.

Positive CCR7 selection of CD45RO-negative cells yielded the naive CD8 cells, and terminally differentiated effector memory CD45RA+ cells were excluded. Donors comprised healthy HIV-negative adults lacking recent acute infections or vaccinations. Every subset's genomic DNA went evenly onto several immunoSEQ plates. Sequenced by immunoSEQ multiplex PCR; TCRdb stores in-frame clones only, minus some. The profile shows about 680,000 clones, 90% to 95% of them singletons. CDR3 size: 18 residues. Germline V gene sequence: CDR1 MGHRA, CDR2 YSYEKL. V was pared by 1 base and J by 4 bases, with 13 bases of the junction left unmatched.

The sequenced sample was naive CD8+ T cells sorted from blood. The clonotype was recovered from a man aged 25 to 45 in good health. V gene TRBV4-1 combines with J gene TRBJ2-1; 7 bases match TRBD2. In DNA, the CDR3 is TGCGCCAGCAGCCAAGCTCCCCCCGAGGCTAGCGGATACAATGAGCAGTTCTTC. It translates to CASSQAPPEASGYNEQFF.